Listed below are T cell receptor beta chains from one sample, sequenced in a study of yellow fever vaccine responses in identical twins. TCRdb independently ran MiXCR on the RT-PCR reads; one entry per CDR3 protein. The table lists 3,000 to 4,500 distinct CDR3 sequences, approximately 84% of them singletons, with around 2.5% in the top ten. This material consisted of T cells from blood (PBMCs), unsorted or a sorted subset (not recorded which), taken before or after yellow fever vaccination (not recorded which). All receptors derive from a woman aged 18-29 years who received the yellow fever vaccine. CDR3s leave out the opening cysteine and the closing phenylalanine or tryptophan. Fields, in order: V gene, clone size, CDR3 protein. Not every row has a clone size; where given, it reads once, few, many or a size class.

V gene: TRBV2; clone size: .; CDR3 protein: ASSVTGGYT
V gene: TRBV7-6; clone size: .; CDR3 protein: ASSLTSQNYEQY
V gene: TRBV23-1; clone size: once; CDR3 protein: ASSLEDLREDEQF
V gene: TRBV7-3; clone size: .; CDR3 protein: ASSLTGTAYNEQF
V gene: TRBV21-1; clone size: .; CDR3 protein: ASSKRLPYNEQF
V gene: TRBV11-2; clone size: few; CDR3 protein: ASSSSGELF
V gene: TRBV11-1; clone size: few; CDR3 protein: ASSLYSTNTEAF
V gene: TRBV4-2; clone size: few; CDR3 protein: ASSQDGVLDEQY
V gene: TRBV11-2; clone size: .; CDR3 protein: ASSSYRRPATYEQY
V gene: TRBV10-1; clone size: .; CDR3 protein: ASSEIGTGGHETQY
V gene: TRBV7-6; clone size: .; CDR3 protein: ASSFVLSGETQY
V gene: TRBV10-3; clone size: .; CDR3 protein: ATGLAGVGYEQY
V gene: TRBV18; clone size: .; CDR3 protein: ASSPLTDKNEQF
V gene: TRBV9; clone size: .; CDR3 protein: ASSVYSGGQSYNEQF
V gene: TRBV29-1; clone size: .; CDR3 protein: SVAVGRTGELF
V gene: TRBV19; clone size: .; CDR3 protein: ASSPGTVYGYT
V gene: TRBV4-2; clone size: once; CDR3 protein: ASSQVQLADYNEQF
V gene: TRBV5-5; clone size: .; CDR3 protein: ASSLVGGTTSLNEQF
V gene: TRBV11-3; clone size: once; CDR3 protein: ASSPSFGTYNEQF
V gene: TRBV7-3; clone size: .; CDR3 protein: ASSPGSKDEQY
V gene: TRBV7-9; clone size: .; CDR3 protein: ASSGSEGGLAKNIQY
V gene: TRBV20-1; clone size: .; CDR3 protein: SASAQETQY
V gene: TRBV4-3; clone size: .; CDR3 protein: ASSQERSGSYEQY
V gene: TRBV7-3; clone size: .; CDR3 protein: ASSLIRYQETQY
V gene: TRBV6-4; clone size: .; CDR3 protein: ASSEQGDTDTQY
V gene: TRBV11-3; clone size: .; CDR3 protein: ASSGVQGDTQY
V gene: TRBV27; clone size: .; CDR3 protein: ASSYNTGELF
V gene: TRBV29-1; clone size: once; CDR3 protein: SVADNEQF
V gene: TRBV12-3/TRBV12-4; clone size: .; CDR3 protein: ASSRSPSGETQY
V gene: TRBV7-2; clone size: .; CDR3 protein: ASSFPRDNSPLH
V gene: TRBV7-6; clone size: .; CDR3 protein: ASSLGQGGQETQY
V gene: TRBV11-2; clone size: .; CDR3 protein: ASSPLAGGYQETQY
V gene: TRBV29-1; clone size: .; CDR3 protein: SVRQGGGYEQY
V gene: TRBV29-1; clone size: once; CDR3 protein: SVEAGVGAYEQY
V gene: TRBV4-1; clone size: .; CDR3 protein: ASSRRDQQETQY
V gene: TRBV6-1; clone size: .; CDR3 protein: ASSAGITIY
V gene: TRBV28; clone size: .; CDR3 protein: ASSSRRAYEQY
V gene: TRBV23-1; clone size: few; CDR3 protein: ASSQPKAQSRGNLYGYT